This T cell receptor beta chain was observed in a study of T-cell reconstitution after alpha-beta-depleted transplantation in children. The germline gives CDR1 ENHRY, CDR2 SYGVKD. V lost 9 bases to trimming and J lost 5 bases; unmatched junction nucleotides: 6. The CDR3 consists of 13 residues. Preparation of the TCRbeta library used unique molecular identifiers. TCRdb redid the calling of the PCR reads with MiXCR, one entry per CDR3 protein. The data show about a million distinct CDR3 sequences, about 29% seen once. This clonotype turned up a few times. Its antigen is as yet unknown. Study-wide results and limits: After one year, T-cell counts and TCRbeta diversity mostly came from new T cells. Day-60 TCRbeta diversity that was high in some patients was derived from surviving recipient T cells and thymic progenitors.

The chain recombines TRBV10-3 with TRBJ2-7, with 11 nucleotides matching TRBD1. This TCR derives from a boy younger than two who had a stem cell transplant for SCID, so the T cells may come from the graft donor. This material consisted of PBMCs, mostly from graft donor cells, taken 360 days after TCRalphabeta/CD19-depleted stem cell transplant. The CDR3 loop is CAIHGQGANEQYF. CDR3 coding DNA: TGTGCCATTCACGGACAGGGGGCCAACGAGCAGTACTTC.